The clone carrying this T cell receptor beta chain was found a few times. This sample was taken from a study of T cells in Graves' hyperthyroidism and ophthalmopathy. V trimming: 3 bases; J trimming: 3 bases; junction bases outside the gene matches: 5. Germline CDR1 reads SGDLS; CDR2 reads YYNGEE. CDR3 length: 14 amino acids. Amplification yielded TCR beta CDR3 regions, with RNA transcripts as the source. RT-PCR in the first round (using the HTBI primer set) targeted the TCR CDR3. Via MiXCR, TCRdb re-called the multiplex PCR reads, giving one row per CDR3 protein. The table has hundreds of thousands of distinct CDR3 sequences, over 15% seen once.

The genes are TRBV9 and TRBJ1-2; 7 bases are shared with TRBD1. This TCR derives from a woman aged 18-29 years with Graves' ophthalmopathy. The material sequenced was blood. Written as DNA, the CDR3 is TGTGCCAGCAGCGCGGCCGGGACAGACTATGGCTACACCTTC. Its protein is CASSAAGTDYGYTF.